Listed below are T cell receptor beta chains from one sample, sequenced in a study of shared clonotypes between healthy human individuals. Some clones are missing from TCRdb's copy, which holds only in-frame ones; the method was immunoSEQ multiplex PCR. The data show under 850,000 clones, 80% to 95% seen once. Material: naive CD8+ T cells sorted from blood. The receptors stem from a young man in good health. CDR3s leave out the opening cysteine and the closing phenylalanine or tryptophan.

J gene | V gene | CDR3 protein
TRBJ2-2 | TRBV4-3 | ASSQESVAGELF
TRBJ2-1 | TRBV6-1 | ASSDPPTTSGSRGEQF
TRBJ1-1 | TRBV5-6 | ASSFGTGSGTEAF
TRBJ2-5 | TRBV10-1 | ASSEGLAGGGETQY
TRBJ2-7 | TRBV6-6 | ASSPDREYEQY
TRBJ2-3 | TRBV7-9 | ASTNLMSGTSVNTQY
TRBJ1-1 | TRBV15 | ATSREGLSTEAF
TRBJ1-1 | TRBV6-6 | ASSYSDLNTEAF
TRBJ2-7 | TRBV7-8 | ACNPWVGGGYEQY
TRBJ2-7 | TRBV29-1 | SVEGQGAYEQY
TRBJ2-7 | TRBV4-3 | ASSLRAGTNYEQY
TRBJ2-2 | TRBV7-9 | ASSPFLGEGLVGELF
TRBJ2-1 | TRBV4-3 | ASSQDRLVREQF
TRBJ2-7 | TRBV14 | ASSPLEGQGQYSYEQY
TRBJ2-1 | TRBV28 | ASDRTSAWDEQF
TRBJ2-7 | TRBV19 | ASSETGLYEQY
TRBJ2-1 | TRBV7-2 | ASSPAYNEQF
TRBJ2-1 | TRBV10-3 | AISPGQGYNEQF
TRBJ1-1 | TRBV9 | ASSVVVNTEAF
TRBJ2-3 | TRBV4-1 | ASSQQGSTDTQY
TRBJ2-2 | TRBV27 | ASSTTGTMNTGELF
TRBJ2-1 | TRBV18 | ASSPQGWRQF
TRBJ2-7 | TRBV15 | ATSRDRSTSGRSSYEQY
TRBJ1-5 | TRBV12-5 | ASATNGGQPQH
TRBJ1-1 | TRBV9 | ASSVGPINVGEGTENTEAF
TRBJ2-7 | TRBV5-1 | ASRGVGADAYEQY
TRBJ2-7 | TRBV15 | ATSTRTGVFDEQY
TRBJ1-2 | TRBV28 | ASSLSLQGLNGYT
TRBJ2-5 | TRBV7-6 | ASSLERVQETQY
TRBJ2-1 | TRBV29-1 | SVEVVGRGNEQF
TRBJ2-7 | TRBV9 | ASSVSTGQGVEEQY
TRBJ2-1 | TRBV6-6 | ASSYGPPEQF
TRBJ1-2 | TRBV15 | ATSRDATGGYT
TRBJ1-1 | TRBV27 | ASSFVWGQANTEAF
TRBJ2-1 | TRBV7-6 | ASSVRTAIDFEQF
TRBJ1-2 | TRBV29-1 | SVEAPGVGDGYGYT
TRBJ2-2 | TRBV6-1 | ASSVWNTGELF
TRBJ2-7 | TRBV27 | ASSAGVGAGSYEQY
TRBJ1-4 | TRBV9 | ASSRTGDPNEKLF